The TCR beta chain under discussion was sequenced for a study of blood T cell repertoires in COVID-19 (dated by TCRdb to about 2020). Regarding the complete study: Samples covering the acute and convalescent phases of COVID-19 were provided by collaborators in the United States, Italy and Spain. Nearly every sample came with metadata listing a de-identified subject ID, COVID-19 status, age in years and sex. The material from the prospective study consisted of cDNA or gDNA derived from T cells, B-cell-depleted T cells, or PBMCs. The samples were drawn from the first 160 participants of the ongoing ImmuneRACE study and from 1,254 subjects provided by 6 global collaborators. Where available, HLA class I and class II types were obtained from metadata supplied by the sample provider rather than from assay-based typing. A freely available public database, intended as a resource for researchers studying the immune response to SARS-CoV-2, is where the repertoires were released. The dataset comprised deeply sampled blood TCRbeta repertoires from subjects exposed to, actively infected with, or recovered from COVID-19.

The CDR3 spans 15 residues, from the cysteine through the phenylalanine. The retained sequence is limited to the CDR3, 45 bases, with the frame set at the first base. V is trimmed back by 0 bases and J by 4 bases, and the junction contains 4 bases that no gene match accounts for. Looking up the germline V gene yields CDR1 SGHTA and CDR2 FQGTGA. Comments on this clone: Its antigen is currently not known. One base away there is no much larger clone; base qualities are not given.

The collaborating institutions used their own protocols to collect whole blood in K2EDTA tubes. Collaborator samples were shipped for TCRbeta analysis as frozen whole blood, isolated PBMCs, or DNA extracted from either sample type. The full study reports these points: The amount of clinical and demographic metadata varied by source and participant and was provided uncurated.

TCRbeta CDR3 regions were amplified from genomic DNA by means of the immunoSEQ Assay, a bias-controlled multiplex PCR. From the authors' description of their analysis: Within the assay, amplification of reference gene primers was used to estimate how many nucleated cells each sample contained. Sequence reads were collapsed and filtered to measure the absolute abundance of every unique TCRbeta CDR3 rearrangement. For each sample, productive Simpson clonality was calculated as the square root of Simpson's diversity index across productive rearrangements. The immuneACCESS repertoire file appears here via TCRdb, limited to in-frame rearrangements. These files lack a portion of the clones; in checked studies, under half of the deficit traces to unresolved V genes, and the cause of the others is not known. V, J and clone size are those of that table, while D and trimming were read from the DNA. This sample has 90,000 to 150,000 clones in its table, and 80% to 90% of those were observed once. The ten largest make up under 20% of the sample.

Sequenced: peripheral blood. Here the chain combines TRBV7-3 and TRBJ2-7, and TRBD1 aligns with 9 junction nucleotides. The TCR comes from a human donor with acute or convalescent COVID-19. The donor label of this sample is uncertain. The CDR3 protein: CASSLTGQGRYEQYF. In nucleotide form, the sequence is TGTGCCAGCAGCTTAACGGGACAGGGCCGATACGAGCAGTACTTC.